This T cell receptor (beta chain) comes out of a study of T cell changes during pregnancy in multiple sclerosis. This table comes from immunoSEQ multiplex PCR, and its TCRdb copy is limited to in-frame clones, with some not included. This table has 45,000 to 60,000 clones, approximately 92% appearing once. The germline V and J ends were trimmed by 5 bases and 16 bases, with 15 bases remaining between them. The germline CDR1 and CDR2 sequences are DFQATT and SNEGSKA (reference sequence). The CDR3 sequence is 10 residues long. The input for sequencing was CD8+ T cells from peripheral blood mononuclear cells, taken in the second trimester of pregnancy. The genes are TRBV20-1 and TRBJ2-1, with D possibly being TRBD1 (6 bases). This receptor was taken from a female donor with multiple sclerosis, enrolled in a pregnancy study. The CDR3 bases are TGCAGTGCTTACCGGGACACATACTTCTTC. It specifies CSAYRDTYFF.